This T cell receptor beta chain was sequenced for a study of PD-L1 blockade in urothelial cancer. Study-level information: Prior exposure to chemotherapy in patients amounted to 0 to 3 regimens received. The authors examined blood 3 weeks (second dose) and 6 weeks after treatment start.

This CDR3 region has 14 residues. Germline CDR1 reads SEHNR; CDR2 reads FQNEAQ (reference sequence). Germline trimming cut 7 bases from V and 8 bases from J; bases unmatched to any gene: 10. TCRdb's copy holds only in-frame clones and misses some; the assay was immunoSEQ multiplex PCR. The data hold 58,000 or so clones, with around 81% observed a single time. Sample time point: pretreatment peripheral blood. In its sample, this clone was seen a few times. The sample was PBMCs, taken around atezolizumab (anti-PD-L1) treatment. The rearrangement links TRBV7-9 to TRBJ1-2, with 10 bases that match TRBD1. This TCR was sampled from a man between 65 and 85 years old with urothelial cancer. The CDR3 region is CASNPRGTGDGYTF. The DNA for the CDR3 is TGTGCCAGCAACCCCAGAGGGACAGGGGACGGCTACACCTTC.